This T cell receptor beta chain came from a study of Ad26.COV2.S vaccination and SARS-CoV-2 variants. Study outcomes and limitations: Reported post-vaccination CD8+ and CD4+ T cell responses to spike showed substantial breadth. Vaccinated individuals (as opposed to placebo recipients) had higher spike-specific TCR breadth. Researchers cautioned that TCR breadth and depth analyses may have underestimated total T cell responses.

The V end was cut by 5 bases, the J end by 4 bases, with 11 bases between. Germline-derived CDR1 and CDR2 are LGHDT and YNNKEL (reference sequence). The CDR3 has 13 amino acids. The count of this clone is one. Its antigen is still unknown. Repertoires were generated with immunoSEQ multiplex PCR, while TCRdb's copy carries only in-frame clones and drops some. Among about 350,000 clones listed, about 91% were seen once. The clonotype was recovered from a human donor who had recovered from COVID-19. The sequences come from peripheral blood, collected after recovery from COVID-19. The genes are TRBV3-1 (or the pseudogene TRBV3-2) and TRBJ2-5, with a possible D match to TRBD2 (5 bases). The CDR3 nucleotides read TGTGCCAGCAGCGGTACTAGTGGAGAGACCCAGTACTTC. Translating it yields CASSGTSGETQYF.